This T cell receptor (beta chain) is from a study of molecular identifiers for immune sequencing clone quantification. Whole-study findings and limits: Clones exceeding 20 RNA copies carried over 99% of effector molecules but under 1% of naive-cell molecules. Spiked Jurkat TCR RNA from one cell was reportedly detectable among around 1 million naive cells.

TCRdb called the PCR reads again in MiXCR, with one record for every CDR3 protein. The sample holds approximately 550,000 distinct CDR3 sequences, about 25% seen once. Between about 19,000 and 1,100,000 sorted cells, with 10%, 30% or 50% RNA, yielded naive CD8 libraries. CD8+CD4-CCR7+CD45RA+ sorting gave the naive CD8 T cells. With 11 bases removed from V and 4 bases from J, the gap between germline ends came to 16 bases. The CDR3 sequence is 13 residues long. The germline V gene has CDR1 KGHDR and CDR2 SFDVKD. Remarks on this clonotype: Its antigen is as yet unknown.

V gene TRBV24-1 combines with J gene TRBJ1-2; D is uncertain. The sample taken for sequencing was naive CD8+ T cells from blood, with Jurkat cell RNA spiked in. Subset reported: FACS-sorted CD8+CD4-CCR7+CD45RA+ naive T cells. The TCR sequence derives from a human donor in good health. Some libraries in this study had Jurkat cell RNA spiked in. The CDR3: CAIDYGRSYGYTF. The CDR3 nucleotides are TGTGCCATTGACTATGGCAGGAGCTATGGCTACACCTTC.